The 18 T cell receptor beta chains below come from one sample, sequenced in a study of T cell responses to AZD1222 COVID-19 vaccine. Data came from immunoSEQ multiplex PCR; TCRdb stores just in-frame clones and leaves some out. The data contain some 130,000 clones, over 85% of them singletons. This specimen was peripheral blood, taken on day 0 of AZD1222 vaccination. The origin of the receptors is an adult in good health.

This chain links TRBV24-1 with TRBJ1-1; no definite D call. Trimming cost V 4 bases and J 2 bases, with 4 bases left between them. The CDR3 has 12 amino acids. CDR1 is KGHDR and CDR2 is SFDVKD in the germline V gene. CDR3 protein: CATSDTNTEAFF. CDR3 sequence (DNA): TGTGCCACCAGTGACACCAACACTGAAGCTTTCTTT.

V is TRBV3-1 (or the pseudogene TRBV3-2) and J is TRBJ2-7, with D possibly being TRBD1 (6 bases). Between the trimmed V and J ends, which lost 4 bases and 0 bases, there was a span of 13 bases. CDR3 length: 15 amino acids. CDR1 and CDR2 from the germline V gene are LGHDT and YNNKEL (reference sequence). As DNA, the CDR3 is TGTGCCAGCAGCCCCTCGACAGGTAGCTCCTACGAGCAGTACTTC. Residues: CASSPSTGSSYEQYF.

The chain employs TRBV7-2 and TRBJ1-6; TRBD1 aligns across 7 bases. The germline CDR1 and CDR2 sequences are SGHTA and FQGNSA. The CDR3 covers 14 residues. Trimming cost V 5 bases and J 7 bases; bases outside gene matches: 5. CDR3: CASSSRGLNSPLHF. CDR3 sequence (DNA): TGTGCCAGCAGCAGCAGGGGGTTAAATTCACCCCTCCACTTT.

This clone was seen only once. The rearrangement uses TRBV28 and TRBJ1-4; TRBD1 might be the D (6 bases). The CDR3 spans 17 residues. Germline V gives CDR1 MDHEN, CDR2 SYDVKM. Trimming left V 4 bases short and J 2 bases short, with 17 bases between. The CDR3 bases are TGTGCCAGCAGTTCCTCCTCGGGGGGCGGTACTAATGAAAAACTGTTTTTT. Protein product: CASSSSSGGGTNEKLFF.

The chain couples TRBV30 to TRBJ2-7; D gene uncertain. The length of the CDR3 is 15 residues. The germline V gene has CDR1 GTSNPN and CDR2 SVGIG (reference sequence). V lost 2 bases and J lost 2, with 16 bases in between. CDR3 sequence (DNA): TGTGCCTGGAGTCGAGACCCACGAGGAACCTACGAGCAGTACTTC. This codes for CAWSRDPRGTYEQYF.

In regard to this clone: The same CDR3 arises from other DNA sequences in this sample as well. The chain recombines TRBV24-1 with TRBJ1-2; D remains ambiguous. Trimming stripped 3 bases from V and 3 bases from J, with 7 bases between. CDR1 and CDR2 from the germline V gene are KGHDR and SFDVKD. This CDR3 region has 13 residues. The CDR3 loop is CATSDPPDYGYTF. DNA for the CDR3: TGTGCCACCAGTGATCCCCCGGACTATGGCTACACCTTC.

The gene calls are TRBV7-9 and TRBJ1-4, with D unresolved. CDR3 length: 16 amino acids. The V gene lost 0 bases and the J gene lost 7 bases, with 15 bases spanning the gap. Germline V lookup: CDR1 SEHNR, CDR2 FQNEAQ (reference sequence). The CDR3 DNA sequence: TGTGCCAGCAGCTTAGCGATACTGGGGAGAGGTGAAAAACTGTTTTTT. Its protein is CASSLAILGRGEKLFF. The whole variable domain, remainder taken from reference TRBV7-9 and TRBJ1-4, is DTGVSQNPRHKITKRGQNVTFRCDPISEHNRLYWYRQTLGQGPEFLTYFQNEAQLEKSRLLSDRFSAERPKGSFSTLEIQRTEQGDSAMYLCASSLAILGRGEKLFFGSGTQLSVL.

V and J are TRBV6-1 and TRBJ2-2; 10 positions match TRBD2. CDR3 length: 16 residues. CDR1 MNHNS and CDR2 SASEGT come from the germline V gene. V dropped 4 bases and J dropped 4; count of bases not matched to a gene: 6. The CDR3 sequence: CASSVISGGLTGELFF. Here the CDR3 DNA reads TGTGCCAGCAGTGTGATTAGCGGGGGGCTCACCGGGGAGCTGTTTTTT.

The CDR3 nucleotides are TGTGCCAGCCGACCCACAGGGGACTACTATGGCTACACCTTC. It translates to CASRPTGDYYGYTF. The chain carries TRBV2 and TRBJ1-2, with 7 bases that match TRBD1. The CDR3 spans 14 residues. Trimming took 8 bases from V and 3 from J; bases not matched to a gene: 9. The germline gives CDR1 SNHLY, CDR2 FYNNEI.

This clone was counted between two and nine times. The rearrangement uses TRBV9 and TRBJ2-1; 13 nucleotides line up with TRBD2. The CDR3 has 16 amino acids. The junction had 2 bases not matched to a gene; V was cut back by 3 bases and J by 2 bases. Germline V gene sequence: CDR1 SGDLS, CDR2 YYNGEE. CDR3 nucleotide sequence: TGTGCCAGCAGCGGCACTAGCGGGAGGGCCTACAATGAGCAGTTCTTC. It specifies CASSGTSGRAYNEQFF.

V gene TRBV7-6 combines with J gene TRBJ2-3, with D tentatively TRBD1 (6 bases). With 3 bases removed from V and 1 base from J, the gap between germline ends came to 8 bases. This CDR3 is built from 14 residues. The germline gives CDR1 SGHVS, CDR2 FNYEAQ. CDR3 protein: CASSFPGGTDTQYF. The CDR3 DNA reads TGTGCCAGCAGCTTTCCAGGGGGCACAGATACGCAGTATTTT.

Only one count was recorded for this clone. The V call is TRBV9, the J call TRBJ1-2, with D perhaps TRBD1 (5 bases). The ends were cut back, 4 bases at V and 6 bases at J, with 19 bases in the middle. CDR1 is SGDLS, CDR2 YYNGEE, per germline. This CDR3 is built from 15 residues. This CDR3 reads CASSQTTVRPDGYTF. As DNA, the CDR3 is TGTGCCAGCAGCCAAACGACAGTTAGACCCGATGGCTACACCTTC.

The chain combines TRBV5-6 with TRBJ2-5; no clear D gene. The CDR3 is 13 residues long. The ends were cut back, 0 bases at V and 5 bases at J, with 8 bases in the middle. Germline V gene data show CDR1 as SGHDT and CDR2 as YYEEEE. The CDR3 DNA reads TGTGCCAGCAGCTTGGGACCACGGGAGACCCAGTACTTC. Translated, it gives CASSLGPRETQYF.

The genes are TRBV9 and TRBJ2-3; D tentatively fits TRBD1 or TRBD2 (5 bases each). Trimming took 3 bases from V and 0 from J, leaving 11 bases between them. The CDR3 is 15 amino acids. The germline V gene encodes CDR1 SGDLS and CDR2 YYNGEE. The CDR3 spells CASSGGAFSTDTQYF. The DNA of the CDR3 is TGTGCCAGCAGCGGAGGGGCCTTTAGCACAGATACGCAGTATTTT.

This sequence joins TRBV4-3 and TRBJ1-6; D is undetermined. Trimming removed 5 bases at V and 7 bases at J, with 9 bases between. Germline CDR1 reads LGHNA; CDR2 reads YSLEER. This CDR3 has 13 amino acids. The CDR3 DNA is TGCGCCAGCAGCGCCCAACACAATTCACCCCTCCACTTT. It codes for CASSAQHNSPLHF.

The chain links TRBV9 to TRBJ2-3; D remains ambiguous. V was trimmed by 4 bases and J by 0 bases, leaving 9 bases between them. The CDR3 sequence is 14 residues long. Germline CDR1 SGDLS, CDR2 YYNGEE. CDR3 sequence (DNA): TGTGCCAGCAGCCCCTTGGATAGCACAGATACGCAGTATTTT. It codes for CASSPLDSTDTQYF.

The chain couples TRBV12-5 to TRBJ2-1; D not resolved. Trimming took off 7 bases at V and 5 bases at J, with 12 bases between the two ends. CDR1 LGHNT and CDR2 FRNRAP come from the germline V gene. The CDR3 is made up of 13 amino acids. The CDR3 here is CASERSLNNEQFF. The CDR3 DNA sequence: TGTGCTAGTGAGAGGTCGTTAAACAATGAGCAGTTCTTC.

This chain links TRBV9 with TRBJ2-5; unclear D gene. This CDR3 spans 12 amino acids. Germline lookup yields CDR1 SGDLS and CDR2 YYNGEE. V was trimmed by 0 bases and J by 5 bases, leaving 5 bases between them. This CDR3 is CASSVGGETQYF. The CDR3 bases are TGTGCCAGCAGCGTAGGTGGGGAGACCCAGTACTTC. Variable domain in full (rest from reference TRBV9 and TRBJ2-5): DSGVTQTPKHLITATGQRVTLRCSPRSGDLSVYWYQQSLDQGLQFLIQYYNGEERAKGNILERFSAQQFPDLHSELNLSSLELGDSALYFCASSVGGETQYFGPGTRLLVL.